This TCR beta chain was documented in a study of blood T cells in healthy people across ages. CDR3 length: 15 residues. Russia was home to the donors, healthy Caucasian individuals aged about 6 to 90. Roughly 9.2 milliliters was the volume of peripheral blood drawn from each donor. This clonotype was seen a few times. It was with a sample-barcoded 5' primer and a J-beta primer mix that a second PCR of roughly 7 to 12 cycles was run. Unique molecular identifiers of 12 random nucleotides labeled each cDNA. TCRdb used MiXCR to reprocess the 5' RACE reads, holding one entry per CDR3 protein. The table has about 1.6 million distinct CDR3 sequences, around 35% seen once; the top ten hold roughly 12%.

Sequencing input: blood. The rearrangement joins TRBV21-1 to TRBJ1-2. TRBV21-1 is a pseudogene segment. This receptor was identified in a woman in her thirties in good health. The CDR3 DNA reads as TGTGCCAGCCCTCCCGTTGACCCTTTAGACTATGGCTACACCTTC. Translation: CASPPVDPLDYGYTF.